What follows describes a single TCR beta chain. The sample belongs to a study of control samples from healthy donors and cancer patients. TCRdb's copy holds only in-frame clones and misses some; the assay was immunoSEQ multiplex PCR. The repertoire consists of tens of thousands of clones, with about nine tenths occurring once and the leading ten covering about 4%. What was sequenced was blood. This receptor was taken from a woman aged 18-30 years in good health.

CDR3 coding DNA: TGTGCCAGCAGTGAGGACAACTATAATTCACCCCTCCACTTT. Its translation is CASSEDNYNSPLHF. V is TRBV6-4 and J is TRBJ1-6; perhaps TRBD1 as D (5 bases). The V end was cut by 3 bases, the J end by 3 bases, with 6 bases between. The CDR3 spans 14 residues. CDR1 is MRHNA and CDR2 is SNTAGT in the germline V gene.